A single sample is the source of the 22 T cell receptor beta chains below, sequenced in a study of CD8 T cells in ankylosing spondylitis. Antigens of these TCRs are unknown. General study points: Blood of patients with ankylosing spondylitis appeared to be characterized by a TCR beta motif of seven or eight highly homologous variants.

One entry per CDR3 protein results from TCRdb running MiXCR on the 5' RACE reads. The repertoire holds 800,000 to 900,000 distinct CDR3 sequences, with roughly 12% as singletons. The specimen sequenced was blood, either unsorted or a sorted T cell fraction (not recorded which). These receptors all come from a male donor with ankylosing spondylitis.

In its sample, this clonotype was seen many times. The J gene is TRBJ1-4, the V gene TRBV20-1; D uncertain. In germline, CDR1 is DFQATT, CDR2 SNEGSKA (reference sequence). There are 11 residues in the CDR3. The V end lost 3 bases, the J end lost 8 bases, and 7 bases lay between the germline ends. Here the CDR3 DNA reads TGCAGTGCTAGCCATGGGGAAAAACTGTTTTTT. This encodes CSASHGEKLFF.

This clonotype has a count of ten or more. This chain joins TRBV10-3 and TRBJ1-1; possibly TRBD1 for D (5 bases). The CDR3 covers 14 residues. Germline V lookup: CDR1 ENHRY, CDR2 SYGVKD. The germline V and J ends were trimmed by 7 bases and 3 bases, with 15 bases remaining between them. This chain's CDR3 is CAIMARPGDTEAFF. The CDR3 region has the DNA TGTGCCATCATGGCCAGACCGGGGGACACTGAAGCTTTCTTT.

The sample holds a few counts of this clonotype. V is TRBV5-6 and J is TRBJ1-3; 8 bases agree with TRBD1. Unmatched junction bases numbered 5, after V lost 4 bases and J lost 2 bases. The length of the CDR3 is 15 residues. From germline, CDR1 is SGHDT and CDR2 YYEEEE. The CDR3 here is CASSPDRGPGNTIYF. Here the CDR3 DNA reads TGTGCCAGCAGCCCTGACAGGGGACCTGGAAACACCATATATTTT.

CDR3 region: CASSLRGVDNSPLHF. CDR3 coding DNA: TGTGCCAGCAGCTTAAGGGGGGTTGATAATTCACCCCTCCACTTT. The chain has TRBV7-2 and TRBJ1-6; the D gene is possibly TRBD1 (6 bases). With 2 bases removed from V and 5 bases from J, the gap between germline ends came to 10 bases. This CDR3 has 15 residues. Germline-derived CDR1 and CDR2 are SGHTA and FQGNSA.

This clonotype was found many times. The chain joins TRBV6-5 to TRBJ2-7, with 10 bases aligning to TRBD1. Per the germline V gene, CDR1 is MNHEY and CDR2 is SVGAGI. The CDR3 contains 12 residues. Trimming took 6 bases from V and 6 from J; bases not matched to a gene: 2. The CDR3 bases are TGTGCCAGCAGCGGGACAGGGGTCGAGCAGTACTTC. The encoded protein is CASSGTGVEQYF.

This clonotype appeared a few times. The rearrangement links TRBV5-5 to TRBJ2-7; tentatively, D is TRBD1 (6 bases). The germline V gene has CDR1 SGHKS and CDR2 YYEKEE (reference sequence). The CDR3 has 15 amino acids. Trimming left V 6 bases short and J 3 bases short, with 19 bases between. CDR3 DNA: TGTGCCAGCACCAAACGGGCGGACAGAGACTACGAGCAGTACTTC. Amino acid sequence: CASTKRADRDYEQYF.

This clonotype was seen a handful of times. V gene TRBV27 combines with J gene TRBJ2-7; D is tentatively TRBD1 or TRBD2 (5 bases each). The CDR3 is made up of 14 amino acids. Trimming pared 7 bases from V and 1 base from J, leaving 14 bases between. Germline loops: CDR1 MNHEY, CDR2 SMNVEV (reference sequence). CDR3 nucleotides: TGTGCCAGCATGGGACGCGAGCCTTCCTACGAGCAGTACTTC. It translates to CASMGREPSYEQYF.

This clonotype was detected many times. The V and J genes are TRBV10-3 and TRBJ2-1, with unresolved D. Germline V lookup: CDR1 ENHRY, CDR2 SYGVKD. The CDR3 loop spans 16 amino acids. Trimming left V 1 base short and J 1 base short, with 11 bases between. The CDR3 nucleotides read TGTGCCATCAGTGAGTTCGGCTCGCAATCCTACAATGAGCAGTTCTTC. This codes for CAISEFGSQSYNEQFF.

This clonotype turned up a few times. The chain carries TRBV10-3 and TRBJ2-1; D gene unclear. Germline loops: CDR1 ENHRY, CDR2 SYGVKD. V lost 0 bases and J 9 bases, leaving 12 bases between the germline ends. This CDR3 has 14 residues. The CDR3 spells CAISESVLAGEQFF. Here the CDR3 DNA reads TGTGCCATCAGTGAGTCGGTATTAGCCGGTGAGCAGTTCTTC.

This clonotype occurred many times. The chain joins TRBV29-1 to TRBJ2-5; 11 nucleotides align to TRBD2. J gave up 4 bases and V 7 bases, and 2 bases lay outside the gene matches. The CDR3 runs 12 residues. The germline V gene has CDR1 SQVTM and CDR2 ANQGSEA. CDR3 residues: CSATSGTETQYF. The DNA of the CDR3 is TGCAGCGCGACTAGCGGGACAGAGACCCAGTACTTC.

The V gene is TRBV6-2 or TRBV6-3, the J gene TRBJ2-5, with 7 bases identical to TRBD2. Germline V CDR1 and CDR2: MNHEY, SVGEGT. This CDR3 is 14 amino acids long. V shed 6 bases and J 2 bases; nucleotides not matched to a gene: 6. CDR3 in amino acids: CASRRPSGQETQYF. The CDR3 DNA sequence: TGTGCCAGCAGGAGACCTAGCGGACAAGAGACCCAGTACTTC.

The V gene is TRBV4-3, the J gene TRBJ2-7; D unresolved. V dropped 3 bases and J dropped 0 bases, with 9 bases sitting between them. Germline V gives CDR1 LGHNA, CDR2 YSLEER. The CDR3 runs 14 residues. The CDR3 DNA reads as TGCGCCAGCAGCCAGTCCCGGAGCTCCTACGAGCAGTACTTC. Its translation is CASSQSRSSYEQYF.

This chain links TRBV20-1 with TRBJ2-7, with D tentatively TRBD1 or TRBD2 (6 bases each). CDR1 and CDR2 from the germline V gene are DFQATT and SNEGSKA (reference sequence). V was trimmed by 1 base and J by 4 bases, leaving 17 bases between them. CDR3 length: 15 amino acids. Here the CDR3 reads CSARGVGGLRYEQYF. DNA for the CDR3: TGCAGTGCTAGAGGAGTAGGGGGGCTTCGGTACGAGCAGTACTTC.

The rearrangement links TRBV2 to TRBJ2-1; D is ambiguous. Trimming stripped 4 bases from V and 4 bases from J, with 8 bases between. From germline, CDR1 is SNHLY and CDR2 FYNNEI. The CDR3 totals 13 residues. As DNA, the CDR3 is TGTGCCAGCAGTGCGGACCTATACAATGAGCAGTTCTTC. As protein: CASSADLYNEQFF.

The chain employs TRBV5-1 and TRBJ2-3, with D possibly matching TRBD1 (5 bases). V was pared by 2 bases and J by 0 bases, with 10 bases between. Germline V lookup: CDR1 SGHRS, CDR2 YFSETQ. The CDR3 runs to 15 residues. This chain's CDR3 is CASSFQGWSTDTQYF. The CDR3 DNA reads TGCGCCAGCAGCTTTCAGGGTTGGAGCACAGATACGCAGTATTTT.

A few counts support this clonotype. This sequence joins TRBV12-3 or TRBV12-4 and TRBJ2-7, with D perhaps matching TRBD2 (5 bases). The length of the CDR3 is 14 residues. Between the trimmed V and J ends, which lost 8 bases and 0 bases, there was a span of 14 bases. CDR3 protein: CASGFTRDSYEQYF. CDR3 DNA sequence: TGTGCCAGCGGATTTACCCGGGACTCCTACGAGCAGTACTTC.

This clonotype was detected a few times. The chain joins TRBV11-2 to TRBJ2-3; TRBD2 agrees at 10 bases. The CDR3 consists of 15 residues. Germline CDR1 is SGHAT and CDR2 is FQNNGV. J gave up 5 bases and V 2 bases, and 4 bases lay outside the gene matches. CDR3 region: CASSLLAGVVDTQYF. CDR3 nucleotides: TGTGCCAGCAGCTTACTAGCGGGAGTGGTAGATACGCAGTATTTT.

Only a few counts were recorded for this clonotype. The chain combines TRBV12-3 or TRBV12-4 with TRBJ2-7; 10 bases fit TRBD2. J lost 2 bases, V lost 6 bases, and 4 bases had no gene match. The CDR3 contains 14 residues. The CDR3 is CASRRTSGPYEQYF. CDR3 DNA sequence: TGTGCCAGCAGGCGGACTAGCGGACCCTACGAGCAGTACTTC.

V usage is TRBV5-1 and J usage is TRBJ2-1, with TRBD2 matching 8 bases. Trimming removed 1 base from V and 3 bases from J; junction bases left unmatched: 3. Per germline, CDR1 SGHRS and CDR2 YFSETQ. The length of the CDR3 is 15 residues. Here the CDR3 DNA reads TGCGCCAGCAGCTTGTCAGCGGGGGACTACAATGAGCAGTTCTTC. It encodes CASSLSAGDYNEQFF.

The table lists this clonotype with many counts. This chain joins TRBV20-1 and TRBJ2-3; 7 nucleotides align to TRBD2. The CDR3 has 14 amino acids. Germline V CDR1 and CDR2: DFQATT, SNEGSKA (reference sequence). V dropped 3 bases and J dropped 2; count of bases not matched to a gene: 5. CDR3 residues: CSASGGTITDTQYF. CDR3 DNA: TGCAGTGCTAGCGGGGGGACGATCACAGATACGCAGTATTTT.

This clonotype was observed a handful of times. CDR3 coding DNA: TGCAGTGCTAGCCTAGGCGGGGATACCTACGAGCAGTACTTC. Translating gives CSASLGGDTYEQYF. The J gene is TRBJ2-7, the V gene TRBV20-1; possibly TRBD2 for D (6 bases). Looked up from germline, CDR1 is DFQATT and CDR2 is SNEGSKA (reference sequence). V lost 3 bases, J lost 2 bases, and 14 bases lay in between. This CDR3 has 14 residues.

In this sample, this clonotype turned up a few times. The chain couples TRBV7-8 to TRBJ2-7, with D possibly matching TRBD1 (6 bases). The CDR3 length is 18 residues. Germline CDR1 and CDR2: SGHVS and FQNEAQ. V gave up 5 bases and J gave up 0 bases, with 23 bases separating them. CDR3 nucleotide sequence: TGTGCCAGCAGCGCCCGGGCGATGGGGGCCTTAACCTCCTACGAGCAGTACTTC. Amino acids: CASSARAMGALTSYEQYF.